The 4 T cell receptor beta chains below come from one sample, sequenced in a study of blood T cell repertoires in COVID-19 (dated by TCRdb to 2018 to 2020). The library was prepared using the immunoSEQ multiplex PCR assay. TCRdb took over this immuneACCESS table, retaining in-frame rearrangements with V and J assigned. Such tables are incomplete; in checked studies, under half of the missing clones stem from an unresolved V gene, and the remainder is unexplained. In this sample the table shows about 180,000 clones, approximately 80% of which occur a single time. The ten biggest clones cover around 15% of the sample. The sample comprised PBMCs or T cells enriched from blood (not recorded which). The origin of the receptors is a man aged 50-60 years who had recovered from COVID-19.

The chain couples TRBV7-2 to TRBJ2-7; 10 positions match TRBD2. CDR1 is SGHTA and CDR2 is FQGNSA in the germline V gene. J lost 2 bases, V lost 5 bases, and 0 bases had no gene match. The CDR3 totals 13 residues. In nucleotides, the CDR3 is TGTGCCAGCAGCACTAGCGGGGCCTACGAGCAGTACTTC. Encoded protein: CASSTSGAYEQYF.

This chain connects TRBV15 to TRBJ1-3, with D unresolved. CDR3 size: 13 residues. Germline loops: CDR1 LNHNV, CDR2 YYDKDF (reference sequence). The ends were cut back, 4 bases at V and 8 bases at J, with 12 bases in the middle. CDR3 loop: CATSTALGDTIYF. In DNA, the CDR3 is TGTGCCACCAGCACAGCCCTGGGAGACACCATATATTTT.

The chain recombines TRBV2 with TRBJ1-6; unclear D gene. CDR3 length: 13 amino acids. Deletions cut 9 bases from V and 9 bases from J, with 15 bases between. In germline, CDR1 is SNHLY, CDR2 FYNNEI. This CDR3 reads CASRLAISSPLHF. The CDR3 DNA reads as TGTGCCAGTAGACTGGCTATCAGTTCACCCCTCCACTTT.

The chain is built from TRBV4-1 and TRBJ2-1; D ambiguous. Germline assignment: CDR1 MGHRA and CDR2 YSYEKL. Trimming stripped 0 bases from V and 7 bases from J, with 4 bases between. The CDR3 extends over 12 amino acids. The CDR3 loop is CASSQDRNEQFF. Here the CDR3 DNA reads TGCGCCAGCAGCCAAGATCGGAATGAGCAGTTCTTC.